A selection of T cell receptor beta chains follows, all from one sample in a study of T cell repertoires in cytomegalovirus infection. What these receptors recognize is not known. TCRdb re-derived calls from the reads in MiXCR, one entry per CDR3 protein. The sample contains approximately 590,000 distinct CDR3 sequences, about 39% of which appear only once. This material consisted of cultured PBMCs, taken from culture after CMV antigen stimulation. These receptors originate from a human donor in good health (CMV status not recorded). Some clones in this sample may be carry-over from other donors' samples. Each CDR3 is given with its conserved first and last residue. The order of the fields is CDR3 DNA, CDR3 protein, clone size, J gene, V gene, D gene. A D gene is named only where the DNA matches it firmly. Rows may omit the clone size; those that give it use once, few, many or a size class.

TGTGCCAGCAGATTTGCTGGGGCGAGGGGAACCGGGGAGCTGTTTTTT CASRFAGARGTGELFF few TRBJ2-2 TRBV7-8 .
TGCAGTGCTAGTAGGGACAGGGCGGGTTCACCCCTCCACTTT CSASRDRAGSPLHF . TRBJ1-6 TRBV20-1 TRBD1
TGTGCCAGCAGTTTAGTACTGTCTAGCAATCAGCCCCAGCATTTT CASSLVLSSNQPQHF . TRBJ1-5 TRBV12-3/TRBV12-4 .
TGTGCCAGCAGCTTAGGTCCGGGGGGAGGACCAGATACGCAGTATTTT CASSLGPGGGPDTQYF . TRBJ2-3 TRBV7-6 TRBD2
TGTGCCAGCAGGTCGGGGGGGGACAATGAGCAGTTCTTC CASRSGGDNEQFF few TRBJ2-1 TRBV6-2/TRBV6-3 TRBD2
TGTGCCAGCAGTTACGGAGGGGGTCTAGCGGGAGACCACAATGAGCAGTTCTTC CASSYGGGLAGDHNEQFF few TRBJ2-1 TRBV6-2/TRBV6-3 TRBD2
TGTGCCAGCAGCCGCTCGGGCAGCTACACAGATACGCAGTATTTT CASSRSGSYTDTQYF few TRBJ2-3 TRBV7-8 .
TGTGCCAGCAGTACGAGACCCGGGACAGGGGGATCTGAAGCTTTCTTT CASSTRPGTGGSEAFF . TRBJ1-1 TRBV6-1 TRBD1
TGTGCCAGCAGTGAAGCGCTTCACAGGGCCGGAAACACCATATATTTT CASSEALHRAGNTIYF few TRBJ1-3 TRBV6-1 .
TGTGCCAGCAGGAAGGGGGAAAGTCGAGCTTTCTTT CASRKGESRAFF few TRBJ1-1 TRBV6-1 .
TGTGCCAGCAGCTTAGAGGTCTGGACCCTTGGCAATCAGCCCCAGCATTTT CASSLEVWTLGNQPQHF few TRBJ1-5 TRBV7-2 .
TGTGCCAGCAGTTACTCGGCAGGTCAGGACGAGCAGTACTTC CASSYSAGQDEQYF . TRBJ2-7 TRBV6-2/TRBV6-3 .
TGTGCCAGCAGCTTACGTAGTCCCAATGAGCAGTTCTTC CASSLRSPNEQFF few TRBJ2-1 TRBV7-2 .
TGTGCCAGCACCGACCTGACCGGGGCAGATACGCAGTATTTT CASTDLTGADTQYF few TRBJ2-3 TRBV7-6 .
TGTGCCACCAGCAGAGAGACTCGGAGCTCCTACGAGCAGTACTTC CATSRETRSSYEQYF . TRBJ2-7 TRBV15 .
TGTGCCACCAGCAGCGAACCGGGAACAGACGAAAAACTGTTTTTT CATSSEPGTDEKLFF . TRBJ1-4 TRBV15 .
TGTGCCAGCCGCTGGGACTCCGACAATGAGCAGTTCTTC CASRWDSDNEQFF . TRBJ2-1 TRBV25-1 .
TGTGCCAGCAGTTTAGCGCGGACTAGCGGGAGGGCCAGGGCGCAGTACTTC CASSLARTSGRARAQYF . TRBJ2-7 TRBV12-3/TRBV12-4 TRBD2
TGTGCCAGCAGCTTAGGGGGGGCTCGGAGAACGACTCAGCCCCAGCATTTT CASSLGGARRTTQPQHF . TRBJ1-5 TRBV7-6 .
TGTGCCAGCAGTTACGCAGGGGTAAAGACCCAGTACTTC CASSYAGVKTQYF . TRBJ2-5 TRBV6-5 .
TGTGCCAGCAGCTTAGAACAGGGGTACGAGCAGTACTTC CASSLEQGYEQYF once TRBJ2-7 TRBV7-6 TRBD1